These T cell receptor beta chains were read from a single sample in a study of cytomegalovirus exposure and HLA in healthy donors. The table came from immunoSEQ multiplex PCR; TCRdb's copy has only in-frame clones and leaves some out. The sample lists over 200,000 clones, approximately 87% occurring once. Source material: PBMCs. Receptor source: a young woman in good health and CMV-seronegative. Each CDR3 is given with its conserved first and last residue. The order of the fields is V gene, J gene, clone size, D gene, CDR3 protein, CDR3 DNA. A D gene is named only where the DNA matches it firmly. Where a row states a size, it is once, few, many or the class of an expanded clone; other rows omit it.

TRBV10-1,TRBJ1-5,few,.,CATSEKQHF,TGCGCCACGTCAGAGAAGCAGCATTTT
TRBV5-1,TRBJ2-2,.,.,CASSLDDRWTGELFF,TGCGCCAGCAGCTTGGACGACAGGTGGACCGGGGAGCTGTTTTTT
TRBV30,TRBJ2-7,.,.,CACQRTSPGQYF,TGTGCCTGCCAACGGACTTCCCCAGGGCAGTACTTC
TRBV5-1,TRBJ1-1,.,TRBD1,CASSLTGSTEAFF,TGCGCCAGCAGCCTGACAGGGTCCACTGAAGCTTTCTTT
TRBV4-1,TRBJ2-7,.,.,CASSHALSAGGTYEQYF,TGCGCCAGCAGCCACGCCTTGTCAGCGGGCGGGACCTACGAGCAGTACTTC
TRBV2,TRBJ1-1,.,TRBD1,CASSEDRGSWLTEAFF,TGTGCCAGCAGTGAGGACAGGGGTAGTTGGTTAACTGAAGCTTTCTTT
TRBV6-5,TRBJ1-2,.,.,CASSYWAGDYGYTF,TGTGCCAGCAGTTACTGGGCAGGGGACTATGGCTACACCTTC
TRBV2,TRBJ1-1,.,.,CASSDWGRPEAFF,TGTGCCAGCAGTGATTGGGGGAGACCTGAAGCTTTCTTT
TRBV29-1,TRBJ2-7,.,TRBD1,CSASDRGYEQYF,TGCAGCGCCTCGGACAGGGGCTACGAGCAGTACTTC
TRBV6-7,TRBJ1-5,.,.,CASSPRKSNQPQHF,TGTGCCAGCAGTCCCAGAAAAAGCAATCAGCCCCAGCATTTT
TRBV6-1,TRBJ2-6,once,.,CASGRGGTGANVLTF,TGTGCCAGCGGAAGAGGGGGTACCGGGGCCAACGTCCTGACTTTC